The 18 T cell receptor beta chains below were found in one sample sequenced in a study of cytomegalovirus exposure and HLA in healthy donors. The study ran its PCR with 60 Vbeta and 13 Jbeta primers. Profiling relied on immunoSEQ multiplex PCR, and the TCRdb table lists in-frame clones only, not all of them. Among about 100,000 clones listed, around 79% were seen once. The specimen sequenced was PBMCs. These TCRs come from a woman between 35 and 50 years old in good health and CMV-seronegative.

The V gene is TRBV5-1, the J gene TRBJ1-1; D possibly corresponds to TRBD1 (5 bases). Between the trimmed V and J ends, which lost 4 bases and 4 bases, there was a span of 14 bases. Per germline, CDR1 SGHRS and CDR2 YFSETQ. The CDR3 is made up of 14 amino acids. The CDR3 sequence is CASSHGTGGTEAFF. As DNA, the CDR3 is TGCGCCAGCAGCCACGGGACGGGAGGCACTGAAGCTTTCTTT.

This rearrangement joins TRBV6-5 to TRBJ1-2, with 7 positions matching TRBD1. V was clipped by 7 bases and J by 0 bases; unmatched bases: 5. Per germline, CDR1 MNHEY and CDR2 SVGAGI. The CDR3 covers 14 residues. This CDR3 is CASTRDSSNYGYTF. For the CDR3, the DNA is TGTGCCAGCACCCGGGACAGTTCTAACTATGGCTACACCTTC.

The chain employs TRBV7-9 and TRBJ2-2; TRBD1 matches 10 bases. In germline, CDR1 is SEHNR, CDR2 FQNEAQ (reference sequence). The ends lost 6 bases at V and 4 bases at J; junction bases unmatched: 5. This CDR3 is built from 15 residues. The CDR3 DNA sequence: TGTGCCAGCAGGGCCGGGACAGGGGTCACCGGGGAGCTGTTTTTT. As protein: CASRAGTGVTGELFF.

The J gene is TRBJ1-1, the V gene TRBV2; the match to TRBD1 covers 7 bases. Per the germline V gene, CDR1 is SNHLY and CDR2 is FYNNEI. With V trimmed by 4 bases and J by 7 bases, 6 bases remained unmatched. This CDR3 is built from 13 residues. This chain's CDR3 is CASSGGPGGEAFF. CDR3 DNA: TGTGCCAGCAGTGGGGGACCAGGGGGTGAAGCTTTCTTT.

This clone has more than one count but fewer than ten. The chain recombines TRBV5-1 with TRBJ2-7; weak D call: TRBD2 (5 bases). The CDR3 has 15 residues. CDR1 SGHRS and CDR2 YFSETQ come from the germline V gene. The ends were cut back, 0 bases at V and 0 bases at J, with 10 bases in the middle. The CDR3 coding sequence is TGCGCCAGCAGCTTGGCCGAGGGATTCTCCTACGAGCAGTACTTC. It specifies CASSLAEGFSYEQYF.

V usage is TRBV9 and J usage is TRBJ2-1, with 7 bases that match TRBD2. Germline trimming cut 0 bases from V and 4 bases from J; bases unmatched to any gene: 4. The CDR3 has 15 residues. Germline CDR1 and CDR2: SGDLS and YYNGEE. CDR3: CASSVASSGYNEQFF. Written as DNA, the CDR3 is TGTGCCAGCAGCGTAGCCTCTAGCGGATACAATGAGCAGTTCTTC.

The chain is built from TRBV19 and TRBJ1-5, with D unclear. V was shortened by 1 base and J by 0 bases, with 10 bases between the two germline ends. The germline CDR1 and CDR2 sequences are LNHDA and SQIVND (reference sequence). This CDR3 spans 16 amino acids. CDR3 in amino acids: CASSIAPSYSNQPQHF. In nucleotides, the CDR3 is TGTGCCAGTAGTATAGCGCCGTCCTATAGCAATCAGCCCCAGCATTTT. Drawing the rest from reference TRBV19 and TRBJ1-5, the complete variable domain is DGGITQSPKYLFRKEGQNVTLSCEQNLNHDAMYWYRQDPGQGLRLIYYSQIVNDFQKGDIAEGYSVSREKKESFPLTVTSAQKNPTAFYLCASSIAPSYSNQPQHFGDGTRLSIL.

With respect to this clone: The germline gene is not matched at one end of the junction; a read error may be the cause. The V call is TRBV7-9, the J call TRBJ1-2, with 10 bases identical to TRBD1. Germline V gives CDR1 SEHNR, CDR2 FQNEAQ (reference sequence). The CDR3 has 15 residues. DNA for the CDR3: TGTTCCAGCAGCTCATCTCGAGACAGGGGGCATGGCTACACCTTC. Amino acids: CSSSSSRDRGHGYTF.

The chain couples TRBV27 to TRBJ1-2; D is undetermined. Trimming shortened V by 3 bases and J by 4 bases, and 15 bases separated the two germline ends. CDR1 is MNHEY, CDR2 SMNVEV, per germline (reference sequence). The CDR3 totals 15 residues. The CDR3 nucleotides read TGTGCCAGCAGTTTGAAGGCGGCCGCACTCTATGGCTACACCTTC. It encodes CASSLKAAALYGYTF.

The chain recombines TRBV6-6 with TRBJ2-7, with 9 bases aligning to TRBD2. CDR1 is MNHNY, CDR2 SVGAGI, per germline (reference sequence). Trimming at V came to 6 bases and at J to 4 bases, leaving 7 bases not matched to a gene. This CDR3 region has 14 residues. CDR3 DNA sequence: TGTGCCAGCAGCGATAGCGGGGGTTCATACGAGCAGTACTTC. Translating gives CASSDSGGSYEQYF.

The rearrangement links TRBV19 to TRBJ1-2; tentatively, D is TRBD1 (6 bases). This CDR3 region has 15 residues. Germline CDR1 and CDR2: LNHDA and SQIVND (reference sequence). Trimming cost V 0 bases and J 3 bases, with 11 bases left between them. CDR3 protein: CASSIDIQGYYGYTF. The CDR3 DNA reads as TGTGCCAGTAGTATAGACATACAGGGTTACTATGGCTACACCTTC. Drawing the rest from reference TRBV19 and TRBJ1-2, the complete variable domain is DGGITQSPKYLFRKEGQNVTLSCEQNLNHDAMYWYRQDPGQGLRLIYYSQIVNDFQKGDIAEGYSVSREKKESFPLTVTSAQKNPTAFYLCASSIDIQGYYGYTFGSGTRLTVV.

The chain joins TRBV9 to TRBJ2-3, with D unresolved. This CDR3 contains 16 residues. The V gene's germline CDR1 is SGDLS and CDR2 YYNGEE. V was cut by 3 bases and J by 2 bases, with 16 bases left in between. CDR3 DNA: TGTGCCAGCAGCGGCGGTACACGTACTAACACAGATACGCAGTATTTT. This gives the protein CASSGGTRTNTDTQYF.

This clone has a single count. The V call is TRBV11-2, the J call TRBJ2-5, with D tentatively TRBD1 (6 bases). The CDR3 length is 13 residues. Germline loops: CDR1 SGHAT, CDR2 FQNNGV. The V end was cut by 5 bases, the J end by 5 bases, with 12 bases between. CDR3 loop: CASSQGQWETQYF. The CDR3 nucleotides are TGTGCCAGCAGCCAGGGACAATGGGAGACCCAGTACTTC.

The chain uses TRBV5-1 and TRBJ2-5, with D possibly matching TRBD2 (5 bases). Trimming cost V 4 bases and J 4 bases, with 14 bases left between them. The CDR3 has 14 residues. CDR1 is SGHRS, CDR2 YFSETQ, per germline. CDR3 residues: CASSLVDGIETQYF. The CDR3 DNA sequence: TGCGCCAGCAGCCTGGTCGACGGGATAGAGACCCAGTACTTC.

V is TRBV18 and J is TRBJ1-1; 7 bases align to TRBD1. Losses at the gene ends were 2 bases for V and 1 base for J; bases not matched to a gene: 7. Germline V gene lookup returns CDR1 KGHSH and CDR2 LQKENI. This CDR3 comprises 16 residues. The CDR3 loop reads CASSPFRQGGNTEAFF. The DNA for the CDR3 is TGTGCCAGCTCACCATTTCGACAGGGTGGGAACACTGAAGCTTTCTTT.

This chain's CDR3 is CASSLGQGYNEQFF. The CDR3 DNA is TGTGCCAGCAGCTTAGGACAGGGATACAATGAGCAGTTCTTC. V is TRBV11-3 and J is TRBJ2-1; 7 bases agree with TRBD1. CDR1 and CDR2 from the germline V gene are SGHNT and YENEEA. Unmatched junction bases numbered 1, after V lost 1 base and J lost 4 bases. The CDR3 runs 14 residues.

The gene calls are TRBV27 and TRBJ2-1; 7 bases are shared with TRBD1. This CDR3 contains 11 residues. Germline assignment: CDR1 MNHEY and CDR2 SMNVEV (reference sequence). V gave up 4 bases and J gave up 14 bases; unmatched junction bases: 5. As DNA, the CDR3 is TGTGCCAGCAGTTCGGGACAGCCTGAGTTCTTC. The encoded protein is CASSSGQPEFF.

The chain is built from TRBV19 and TRBJ1-4, with D tentatively TRBD1 (6 bases). CDR1 LNHDA and CDR2 SQIVND come from the germline V gene (reference sequence). The V gene lost 7 bases and the J gene lost 2 bases, with 14 bases spanning the gap. The CDR3 runs 15 residues. The CDR3 loop reads CASKREGGTNEKLFF. As DNA, the CDR3 is TGTGCCAGTAAGCGGGAGGGGGGCACTAATGAAAAACTGTTTTTT.